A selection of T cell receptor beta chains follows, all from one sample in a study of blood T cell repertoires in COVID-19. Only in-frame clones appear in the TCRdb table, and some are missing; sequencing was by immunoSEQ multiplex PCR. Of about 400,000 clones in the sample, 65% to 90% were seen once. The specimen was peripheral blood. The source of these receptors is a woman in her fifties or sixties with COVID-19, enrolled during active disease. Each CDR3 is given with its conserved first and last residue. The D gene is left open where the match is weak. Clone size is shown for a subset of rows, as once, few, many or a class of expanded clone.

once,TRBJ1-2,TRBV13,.,TGTGCCAGCAGCTTGGCAGGGGAGGGGGGAAACTATGGCTACACCTTC,CASSLAGEGGNYGYTF
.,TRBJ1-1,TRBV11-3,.,TGTGCCAGCAGTCTAATCTACGGTGAAGCTTTCTTT,CASSLIYGEAFF
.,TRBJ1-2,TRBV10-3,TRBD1,TGTGCCATCAGTGAACCGGGACAGGGGGACTATGGCTACACCTTC,CAISEPGQGDYGYTF
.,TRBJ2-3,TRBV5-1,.,TGCGCCAGCAGCTTGGATGGGGTTGTGAGGGGGAACCCCACAGATACGCAGTATTTT,CASSLDGVVRGNPTDTQYF
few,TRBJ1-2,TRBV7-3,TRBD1,TGTGCCAGCAGCCCAGGGACAGCCTATGGCTACACCTTC,CASSPGTAYGYTF
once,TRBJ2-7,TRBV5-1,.,TGCGCCAGCAGCCGGATCGGTAGCGGTTCCTCCTACGAGCAGTACTTC,CASSRIGSGSSYEQYF
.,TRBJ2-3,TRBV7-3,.,TGTGCCAGCAGCATTTGGGGGGTGGGCACAGATACGCAGTATTTT,CASSIWGVGTDTQYF
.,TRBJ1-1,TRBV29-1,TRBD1,TGCAGCGCCACAGGGGGCCTGAACACTGAAGCTTTCTTT,CSATGGLNTEAFF
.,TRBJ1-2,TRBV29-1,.,TGCAGCGTTGAAGATGCGGGTTCCAAAAACTATGGCTACACCTTC,CSVEDAGSKNYGYTF
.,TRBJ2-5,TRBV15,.,TGTGCCACCAGCAGGCAGGGGCCTCCGATTGAAGAGACCCAGTACTTC,CATSRQGPPIEETQYF
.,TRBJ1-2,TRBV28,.,TGTGCCAGCAGGTCAACAGGGAACGGCTACACCTTC,CASRSTGNGYTF
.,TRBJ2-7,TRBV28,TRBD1,TGTGCCAGCAACCCGGACAGGAACGAGCAGTACTTC,CASNPDRNEQYF
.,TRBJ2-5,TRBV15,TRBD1,TGTGCCACCAGCTCCCCGGACAGGGGGGATCAAGAGACCCAGTACTTC,CATSSPDRGDQETQYF
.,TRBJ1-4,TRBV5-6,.,TGTGCCAGCAGCTGGGACACCGATGAAAAACTGTTTTTT,CASSWDTDEKLFF
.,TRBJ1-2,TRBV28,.,TGTGCCAGCAGCTCGGGAAAGTATGGCTACACCTTC,CASSSGKYGYTF
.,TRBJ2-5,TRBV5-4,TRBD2,TGTGCCAGCAGCTTAGCGGGGGGCTTAGGAGAGACCCAGTACTTC,CASSLAGGLGETQYF
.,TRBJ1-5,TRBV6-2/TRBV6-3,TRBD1,TGTGCCAGCAGTTACGTCGGGACAGTCGTATATAGCAATCAGCCCCAGCATTTT,CASSYVGTVVYSNQPQHF
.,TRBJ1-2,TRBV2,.,TGTGCCAGCAGTGAGACTCCCGTCCGGGGCTACACCTTC,CASSETPVRGYTF
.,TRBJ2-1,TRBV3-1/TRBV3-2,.,TGTGCCAGCAGCCAAGGCACAGGATCGCAGTTCTTC,CASSQGTGSQFF
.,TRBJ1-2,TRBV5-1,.,TGCGCCAGCAGCTTCATTTTCCAGGGGCGCTATGGCTACACCTTC,CASSFIFQGRYGYTF
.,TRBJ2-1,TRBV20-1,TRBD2,TGCAGTGCTAGTAAGAGCGGGGGGCTGGGTAATGAGCAGTTCTTC,CSASKSGGLGNEQFF
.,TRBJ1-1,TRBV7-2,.,TGTGCCAGCAGCTTATGGGGAGGCACTGAAGCTTTCTTT,CASSLWGGTEAFF
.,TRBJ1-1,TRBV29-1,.,TGCAGCGTTGCCCCCCCGGGAGTTATTGAAGCTTTCTTT,CSVAPPGVIEAFF
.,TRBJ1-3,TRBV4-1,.,TGCGCCAGCAGCCAAGACGGGGGGCTCTCTGGAAACACCATATATTTT,CASSQDGGLSGNTIYF
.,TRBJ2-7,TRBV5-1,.,TGCGCCAGCAGCCCCCAGACAGTCGCCTACGAGCAGTACTTC,CASSPQTVAYEQYF
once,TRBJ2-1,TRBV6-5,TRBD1,TGTGCCAGCAGTCCTTACTACGGGACAGTCAATGAGCAGTTCTTC,CASSPYYGTVNEQFF
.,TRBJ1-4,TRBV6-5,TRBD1,TGTGCCAGCAGTTGGACAGGGGATAATGAAAAACTGTTTTTT,CASSWTGDNEKLFF
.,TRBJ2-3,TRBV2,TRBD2,TGTGCCATTCCGGGACTAGCCGGGTCAGATACGCAGTATTTT,CAIPGLAGSDTQYF
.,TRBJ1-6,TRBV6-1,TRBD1,TGTGCCAGCAGTGAAGCGACAGGGAGATATAATTCACCCCTCCACTTT,CASSEATGRYNSPLHF
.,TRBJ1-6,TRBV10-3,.,TGTGCCATCAGTGCAGGGGTCAATTCACCCCTCCACTTT,CAISAGVNSPLHF
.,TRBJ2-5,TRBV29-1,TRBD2,TGCAGCGTCGCGGGAGGGGGGGAGACCCAGTACTTC,CSVAGGGETQYF
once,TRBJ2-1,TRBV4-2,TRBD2,TGTGCCAGCAGCCACGGGACTAGACTCAATGAGCAGTTCTTC,CASSHGTRLNEQFF
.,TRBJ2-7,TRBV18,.,TGTGCCAGCTCGCAGTCAGGTGATTCCTACGAGCAGTACTTC,CASSQSGDSYEQYF
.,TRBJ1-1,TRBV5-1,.,TGCGCCAGCGGCATACAGGGAACAATGAACACTGAAGCTTTCTTT,CASGIQGTMNTEAFF
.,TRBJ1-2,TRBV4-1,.,TGCGCCAGCAGCCAAGTTTTCCTAACGGGGGAGTCTGGCTACACCTTC,CASSQVFLTGESGYTF
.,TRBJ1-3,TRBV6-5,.,TGTGCCAGCAGCCTCGACAGTTACTCTGGAAACACCATATATTTT,CASSLDSYSGNTIYF
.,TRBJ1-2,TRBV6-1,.,.,CASSEGLPRGQGGLWLHLRF
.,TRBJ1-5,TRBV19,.,TGTGCCAGTAGTCCGGACACCGTTAGCAATCAGCCCCAGCATTTT,CASSPDTVSNQPQHF
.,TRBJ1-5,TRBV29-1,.,TGCAGCGTTGATGGGGGGGGAAATCAGCCCCAGCATTTT,CSVDGGGNQPQHF
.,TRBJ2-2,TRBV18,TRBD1,TGTGCCAGCTCCTTAGGGGGCATGACCGGGGAGCTGTTTTTT,CASSLGGMTGELFF
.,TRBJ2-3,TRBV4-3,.,TGCGCCAGCAGCCAAGTTCTGGCTAGCACAGATACGCAGTATTTT,CASSQVLASTDTQYF
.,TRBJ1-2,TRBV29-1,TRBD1,TGCAGCGCCACAGGGGAAGGCTACACCTTC,CSATGEGYTF
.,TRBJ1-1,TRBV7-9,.,TGTGCCAGCAGCGGAACAGGGAGCACTGAAGCTTTCTTT,CASSGTGSTEAFF
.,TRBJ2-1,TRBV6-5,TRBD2,TGTGCCAGCAGTTACTCGACTAGCGGGGACTACAATGAGCAGTTCTTC,CASSYSTSGDYNEQFF
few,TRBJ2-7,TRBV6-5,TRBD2,TGTGCCAGCAGTTACTCTAGCGGGGGGTACTACGAGCAGTACTTC,CASSYSSGGYYEQYF
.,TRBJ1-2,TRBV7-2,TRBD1,TGTGCCAGCAGCATTGTACAGGGGCACTATGGCTACACCTTC,CASSIVQGHYGYTF
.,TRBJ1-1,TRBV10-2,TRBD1,TGCGCCAGCAGGGGGACAGGCCGAGTAGCTTTCTTT,CASRGTGRVAFF
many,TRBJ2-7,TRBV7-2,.,TGTGCCAGCAGCGAGGGGTCCGGGACTGTTTCCTACGAGCAGTACTTC,CASSEGSGTVSYEQYF
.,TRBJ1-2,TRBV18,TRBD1,TGTGCCAGCTCACCGACAGGGGAAATCGGCTACACCTTC,CASSPTGEIGYTF
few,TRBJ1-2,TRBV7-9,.,TGTGCCGGAGAGTCAGCTCCTGCCGGCTACACCTTC,CAGESAPAGYTF
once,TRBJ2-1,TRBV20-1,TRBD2,TGCAGTGCTTCAGCGGCGGGACTAGCCATCTTC,CSASAAGLAIF
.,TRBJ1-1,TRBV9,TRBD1,TGTGCCAGCAGCCCCGACCCGGACAGGGTCTGGGCTTTCTTT,CASSPDPDRVWAFF
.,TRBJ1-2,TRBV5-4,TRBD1,TGTGCCAGCAGCCCCGGGACAGGGCTCTATGGCTACACCTTC,CASSPGTGLYGYTF
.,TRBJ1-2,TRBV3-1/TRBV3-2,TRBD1,TGTGCCAGCAGCCGCACCGGGACAGGATATGGCTACACCTTC,CASSRTGTGYGYTF